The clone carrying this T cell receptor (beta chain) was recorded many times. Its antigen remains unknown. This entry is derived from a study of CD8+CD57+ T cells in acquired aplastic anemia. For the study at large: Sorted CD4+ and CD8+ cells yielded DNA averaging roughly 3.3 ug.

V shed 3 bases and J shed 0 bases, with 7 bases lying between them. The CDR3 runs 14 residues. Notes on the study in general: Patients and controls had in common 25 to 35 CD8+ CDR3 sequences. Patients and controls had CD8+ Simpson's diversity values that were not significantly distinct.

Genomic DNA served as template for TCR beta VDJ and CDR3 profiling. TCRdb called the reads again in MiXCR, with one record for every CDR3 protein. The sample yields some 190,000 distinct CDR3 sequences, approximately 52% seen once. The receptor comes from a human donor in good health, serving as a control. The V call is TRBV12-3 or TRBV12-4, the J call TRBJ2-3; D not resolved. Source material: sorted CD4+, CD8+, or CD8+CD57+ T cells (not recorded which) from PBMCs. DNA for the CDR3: TGTGCCAGCAGTTTTGTCAGCAGCACAGATACGCAGTATTTT. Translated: CASSFVSSTDTQYF.